This T cell receptor beta chain was identified in a study of T cells after yellow fever vaccination. Background on the study: Fractions of low cell number were prepared using SMART-Seq v4 Ultra Low Input. Study-level findings and limits: It was the secondary response that reached its peak faster, day 5 versus 15, but it was weaker.

This clonotype was seen ten or more times. Its antigen remains unknown. TCRdb ran MiXCR on the 5' RACE reads and lists one entry per CDR3 protein. The table lists over 250,000 distinct CDR3 sequences, approximately 4% of them singletons. The length of the CDR3 is 17 residues. Trimming stripped 3 bases from V and 0 bases from J, with 18 bases between. Germline lookup yields CDR1 DFQATT and CDR2 SNEGSKA (reference sequence). The chain couples TRBV20-1 to TRBJ1-5; possible D gene TRBD1, 5 bases. Source: PBMCs, taken 5 days after the yellow fever booster vaccination. The sequence was obtained from a man in his late teens or twenties who received the YFV17D yellow fever vaccine. CDR3 in amino acids: CSASVGAGHYSNQPQHF. The CDR3 DNA reads TGCAGTGCTAGCGTCGGGGCAGGACACTATAGCAATCAGCCCCAGCATTTT.